This is a list of T cell receptor beta chains from one sample in a study of shared clonotypes between healthy human individuals. The repertoire was sequenced with immunoSEQ multiplex PCR; TCRdb's copy has only in-frame clones and lacks some. The sample lists about 2.4 million clones; 93% were seen once. Sequencing used naive CD4+ T cells from PBMCs. The receptors derive from a young man in good health. Some clones in this sample may be carry-over from other donors' samples. Both conserved end residues are part of each CDR3. The D gene is left open where the match is weak. Size is stated for part of the rows, as once, few or many counts, or as a class when the clone is expanded.

J,V,D,size,CDR3,DNA
TRBJ2-1,TRBV19,NA,NA,CASSSGAGSHSYNEQFF,TGTGCCAGTAGTAGCGGTGCGGGATCCCATTCCTACAATGAGCAGTTCTTC
TRBJ2-7,TRBV19,TRBD2,NA,CASKTSGSVYEQYF,TGTGCCAGTAAAACTAGCGGGAGTGTCTACGAGCAGTACTTC
TRBJ2-1,TRBV10-3,TRBD2,NA,CAIRQTSGRQDEQFF,TGTGCCATCAGGCAAACTAGCGGGAGACAGGATGAGCAGTTCTTC
TRBJ2-4,TRBV19,NA,NA,CASSIEGGNIQYF,TGTGCCAGTAGTATAGAAGGAGGGAACATTCAGTACTTC
TRBJ1-5,TRBV28,NA,once,CASSPTDSNQPQHF,TGTGCCAGCAGTCCAACTGATAGCAATCAGCCCCAGCATTTT
TRBJ2-1,TRBV10-3,NA,NA,CAISESEITNEQFF,TGTGCCATCAGTGAGTCTGAAATCACCAATGAGCAGTTCTTC
TRBJ1-2,TRBV5-1,NA,NA,CASSITGPNYGYTF,TGCGCCAGCAGTATTACAGGCCCTAACTATGGCTACACCTTC
TRBJ2-3,TRBV5-1,NA,NA,CASSLGGSIGRDTQYF,TGCGCCAGCAGCTTGGGGGGAAGTATAGGACGAGATACGCAGTATTTT
TRBJ2-2,TRBV19,NA,NA,CASLTGRGTTGELFF,TGTGCCAGTCTTACGGGTCGAGGGACAACCGGGGAGCTGTTTTTT
TRBJ1-3,TRBV9,NA,NA,CASSVGGSSGNTIYF,TGTGCCAGCAGCGTTGGGGGGTCCTCTGGAAACACCATATATTTT
TRBJ2-2,TRBV7-9,NA,NA,CASSFGQPNTGELFF,TGTGCCAGCAGCTTCGGCCAGCCCAACACCGGGGAGCTGTTTTTT
TRBJ2-7,TRBV30,TRBD2,NA,CAWSPGTSAHEQYF,TGTGCCTGGAGCCCCGGGACTAGCGCCCACGAGCAGTACTTC
TRBJ2-7,TRBV7-8,TRBD1,NA,CASSLGPGQSYEQYF,TGTGCCAGCAGCTTAGGTCCGGGACAGTCCTACGAGCAGTACTTC